This TCR beta chain was found in a study of vaccination and CD4 T cells after COVID-19. Sequenced with the Oncomine TCR Beta short-read assay was DNA taken from cultured CD4+ T cells. TCRdb used MiXCR to reprocess the PCR reads, holding one entry per CDR3 protein. The table includes 15,000 to 25,000 distinct CDR3 sequences, under 50% detected once. Germline lookup yields CDR1 MGHRA and CDR2 YSYEKL. This CDR3 has 13 residues. Between the trimmed V and J ends, which lost 2 bases and 6 bases, there was a span of 7 bases. Comment on this clonotype: The antigen is unknown.

Treatment indicated: approximately nine-day PBMC culture with coronavirus spike peptide pools or control peptides (ViraFEST assay). This TCR derives from a human donor who had recovered from COVID-19. Sequenced material: CD4+ T cells from blood, cultured in vitro, taken after SARS-CoV-2 vaccination. This rearrangement joins TRBV4-1 to TRBJ2-2; D gene ambiguous. CDR3 in DNA: TGCGCCAGCAGCCAAACTAAGGCCGGGGAGCTGTTTTTT. Protein product: CASSQTKAGELFF.